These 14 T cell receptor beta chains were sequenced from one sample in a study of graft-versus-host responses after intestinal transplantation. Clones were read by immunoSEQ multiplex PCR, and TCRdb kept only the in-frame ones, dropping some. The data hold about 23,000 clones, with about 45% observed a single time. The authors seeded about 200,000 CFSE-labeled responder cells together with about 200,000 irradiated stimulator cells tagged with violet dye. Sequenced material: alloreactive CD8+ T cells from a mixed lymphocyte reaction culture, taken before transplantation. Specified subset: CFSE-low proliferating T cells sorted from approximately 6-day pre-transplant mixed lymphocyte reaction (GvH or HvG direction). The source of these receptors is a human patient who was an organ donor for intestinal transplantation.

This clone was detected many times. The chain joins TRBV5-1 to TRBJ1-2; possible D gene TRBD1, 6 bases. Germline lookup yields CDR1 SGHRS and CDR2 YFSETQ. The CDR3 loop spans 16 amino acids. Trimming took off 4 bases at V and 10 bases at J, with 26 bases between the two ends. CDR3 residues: CASSLGLRGGGLDYTF. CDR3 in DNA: TGCGCCAGCAGCCTTGGGTTGAGGGGGGGCGGACTAGACTACACCTTC.

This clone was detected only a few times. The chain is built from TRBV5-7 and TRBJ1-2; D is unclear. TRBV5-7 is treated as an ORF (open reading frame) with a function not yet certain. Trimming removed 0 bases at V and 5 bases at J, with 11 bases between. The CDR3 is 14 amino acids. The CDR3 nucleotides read TGTGCCAGCAGCTTGGATGATTTGGGGTATGGCTACACCTTC. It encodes CASSLDDLGYGYTF.

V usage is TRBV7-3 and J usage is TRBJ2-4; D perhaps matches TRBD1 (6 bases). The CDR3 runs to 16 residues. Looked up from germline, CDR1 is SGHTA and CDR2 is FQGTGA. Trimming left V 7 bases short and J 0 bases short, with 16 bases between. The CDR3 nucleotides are TGTGCCAGCACCCCATCGGGACATCCAGCCAAAAACATTCAGTACTTC. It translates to CASTPSGHPAKNIQYF.

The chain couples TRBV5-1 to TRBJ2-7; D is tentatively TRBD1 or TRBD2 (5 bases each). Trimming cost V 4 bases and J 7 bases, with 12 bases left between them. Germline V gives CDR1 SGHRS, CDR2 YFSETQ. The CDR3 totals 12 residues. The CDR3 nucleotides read TGCGCCAGCAGCCCCGGGTGGGGGGAGCAGTACTTC. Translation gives CASSPGWGEQYF.

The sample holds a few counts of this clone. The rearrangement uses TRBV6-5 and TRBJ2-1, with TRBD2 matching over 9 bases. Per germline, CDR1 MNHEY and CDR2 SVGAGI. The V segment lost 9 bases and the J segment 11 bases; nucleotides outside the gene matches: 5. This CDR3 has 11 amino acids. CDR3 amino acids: CASRLADKQFF. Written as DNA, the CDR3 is TGTGCCAGTCGACTAGCGGATAAGCAGTTCTTC.

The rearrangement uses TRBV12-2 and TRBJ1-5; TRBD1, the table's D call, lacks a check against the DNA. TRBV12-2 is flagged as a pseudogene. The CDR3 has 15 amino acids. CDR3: CASRLQGSGNQPQHF. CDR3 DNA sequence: TGTGCAAGTCGCTTACAGGGTTCGGGCAATCAGCCCCAGCATTTT.

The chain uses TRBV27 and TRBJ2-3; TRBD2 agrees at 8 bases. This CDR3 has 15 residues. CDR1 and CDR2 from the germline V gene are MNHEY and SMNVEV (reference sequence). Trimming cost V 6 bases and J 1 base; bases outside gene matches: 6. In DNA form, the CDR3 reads TGTGCCAGCAGACCCTCCGGGAGGGGCACAGATACGCAGTATTTT. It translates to CASRPSGRGTDTQYF.

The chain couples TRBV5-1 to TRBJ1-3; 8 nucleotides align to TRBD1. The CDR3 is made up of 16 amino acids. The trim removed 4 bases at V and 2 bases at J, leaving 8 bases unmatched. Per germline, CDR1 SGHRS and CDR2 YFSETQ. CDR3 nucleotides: TGCGCCAGCAGCCAACAGGGGGGGTTTACTGGAAACACCATATATTTT. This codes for CASSQQGGFTGNTIYF.

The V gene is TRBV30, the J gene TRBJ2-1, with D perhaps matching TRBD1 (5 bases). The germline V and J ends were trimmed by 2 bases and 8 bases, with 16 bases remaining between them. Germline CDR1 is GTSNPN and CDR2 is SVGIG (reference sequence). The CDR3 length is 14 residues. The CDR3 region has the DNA TGTGCCTGGAGTCTTCAGAGTGGGGCCGATGAGCAGTTCTTC. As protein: CAWSLQSGADEQFF.

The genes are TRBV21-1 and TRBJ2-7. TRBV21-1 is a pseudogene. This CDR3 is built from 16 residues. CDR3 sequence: CASSKVCFLGSCEQYF. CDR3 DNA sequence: TGTGCCAGCAGCAAAGTTTGCTTTTTAGGTTCTTGCGAGCAGTACTTC.

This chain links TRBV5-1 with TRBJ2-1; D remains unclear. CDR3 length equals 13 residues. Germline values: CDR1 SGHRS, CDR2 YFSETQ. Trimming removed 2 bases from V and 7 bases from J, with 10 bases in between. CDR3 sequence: CASSFWFGNEQFF. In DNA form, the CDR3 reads TGCGCCAGCAGCTTTTGGTTTGGGAATGAGCAGTTCTTC. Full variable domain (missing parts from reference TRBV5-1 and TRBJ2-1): KAGVTQTPRYLIKTRGQQVTLSCSPISGHRSVSWYQQTPGQGLQFLFEYFSETQRNKGNFPGRFSGRQFSNSRSEMNVSTLELGDSALYLCASSFWFGNEQFFGPGTRLTVL.

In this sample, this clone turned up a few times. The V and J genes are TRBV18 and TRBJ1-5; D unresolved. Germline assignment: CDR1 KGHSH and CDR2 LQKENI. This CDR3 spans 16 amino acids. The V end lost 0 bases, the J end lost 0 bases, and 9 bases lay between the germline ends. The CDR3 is CASSPPGADSNQPQHF. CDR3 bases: TGTGCCAGCTCACCACCGGGAGCAGATAGCAATCAGCCCCAGCATTTT.

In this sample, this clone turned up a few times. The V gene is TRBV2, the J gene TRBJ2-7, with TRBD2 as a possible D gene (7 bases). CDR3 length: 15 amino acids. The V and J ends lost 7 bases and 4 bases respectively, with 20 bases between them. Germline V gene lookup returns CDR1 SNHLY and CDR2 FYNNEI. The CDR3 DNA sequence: TGTGCCAGCAAGAAAGGGGGGGGAGACAGTTACGAGCAGTACTTC. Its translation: CASKKGGGDSYEQYF.

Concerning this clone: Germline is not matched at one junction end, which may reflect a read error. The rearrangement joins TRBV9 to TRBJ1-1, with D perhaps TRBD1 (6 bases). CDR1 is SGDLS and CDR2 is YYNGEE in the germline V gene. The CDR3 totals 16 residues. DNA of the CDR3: TGCGCCCGCAGCGTAATAGGGGGGGGCACGAACACTGAAGCTTTCTTT. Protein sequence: CARSVIGGGTNTEAFF.